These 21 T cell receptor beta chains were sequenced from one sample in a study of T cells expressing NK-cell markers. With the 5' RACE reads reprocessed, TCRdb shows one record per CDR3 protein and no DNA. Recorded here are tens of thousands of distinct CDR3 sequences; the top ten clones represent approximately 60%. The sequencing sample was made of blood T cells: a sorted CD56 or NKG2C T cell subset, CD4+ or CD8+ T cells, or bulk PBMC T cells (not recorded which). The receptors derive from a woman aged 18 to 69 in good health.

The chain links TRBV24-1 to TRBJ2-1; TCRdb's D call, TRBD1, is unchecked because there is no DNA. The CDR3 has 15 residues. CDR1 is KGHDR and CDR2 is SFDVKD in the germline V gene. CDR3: CATSARGQGYNEQFF.

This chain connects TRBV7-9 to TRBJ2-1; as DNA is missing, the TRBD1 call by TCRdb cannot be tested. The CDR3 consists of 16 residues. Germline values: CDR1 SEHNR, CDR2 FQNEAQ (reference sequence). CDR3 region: CASSPPSGEAYNEQFF.

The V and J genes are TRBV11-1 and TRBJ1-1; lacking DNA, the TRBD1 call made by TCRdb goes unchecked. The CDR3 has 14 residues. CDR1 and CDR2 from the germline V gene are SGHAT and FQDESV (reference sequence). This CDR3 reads CASNLGTGPTEAFF.

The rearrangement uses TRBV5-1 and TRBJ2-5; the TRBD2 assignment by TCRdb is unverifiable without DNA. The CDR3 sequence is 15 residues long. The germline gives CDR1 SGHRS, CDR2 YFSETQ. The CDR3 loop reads CASRPGEAGQETQYF. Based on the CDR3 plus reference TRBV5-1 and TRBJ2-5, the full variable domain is KAGVTQTPRYLIKTRGQQVTLSCSPISGHRSVSWYQQTPGQGLQFLFEYFSETQRNKGNFPGRFSGRQFSNSRSEMNVSTLELGDSALYLCASRPGEAGQETQYFGPGTRLLVL.

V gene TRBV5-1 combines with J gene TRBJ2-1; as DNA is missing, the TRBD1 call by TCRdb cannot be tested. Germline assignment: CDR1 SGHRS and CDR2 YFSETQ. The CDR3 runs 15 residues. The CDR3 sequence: CASSPTGDPQNEQFF.

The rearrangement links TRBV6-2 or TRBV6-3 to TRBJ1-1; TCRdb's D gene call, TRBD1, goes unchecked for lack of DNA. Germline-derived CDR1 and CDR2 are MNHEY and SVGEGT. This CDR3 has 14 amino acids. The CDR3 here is CASSRSGEGTEAFF.

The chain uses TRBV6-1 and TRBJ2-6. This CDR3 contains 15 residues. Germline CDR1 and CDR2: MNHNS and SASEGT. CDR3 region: CASSEDSSGANVLTF.

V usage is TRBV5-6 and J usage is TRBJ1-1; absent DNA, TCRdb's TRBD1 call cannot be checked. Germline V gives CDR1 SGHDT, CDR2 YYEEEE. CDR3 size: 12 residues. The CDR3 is CASGRGNTEAFF. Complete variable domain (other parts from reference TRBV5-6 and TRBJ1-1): DAGVTQSPTHLIKTRGQQVTLRCSPKSGHDTVSWYQQALGQGPQFIFQYYEEEERQRGNFPDRFSGHQFPNYSSELNVNALLLGDSALYLCASGRGNTEAFFGQGTRLTVV.

The CDR3 region is CASSASVIYEQYF. The chain combines TRBV12-3 or TRBV12-4 with TRBJ2-7; TCRdb outputs TRBD2, but without DNA this stays unchecked. This CDR3 has 13 residues.

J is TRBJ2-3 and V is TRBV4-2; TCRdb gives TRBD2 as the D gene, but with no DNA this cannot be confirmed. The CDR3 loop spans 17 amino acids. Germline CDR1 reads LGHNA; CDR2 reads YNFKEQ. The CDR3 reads CASSQGLAGGHTDTQYF.

This chain's CDR3 is CASSPLQTTDTQYF. The V gene is TRBV7-9, the J gene TRBJ2-3. Germline-derived CDR1 and CDR2 are SEHNR and FQNEAQ (reference sequence). The CDR3 sequence is 14 residues long.

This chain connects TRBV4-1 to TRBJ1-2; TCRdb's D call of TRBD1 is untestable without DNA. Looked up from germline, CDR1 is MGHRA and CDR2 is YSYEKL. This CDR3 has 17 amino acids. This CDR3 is CASSQAGTPGLGYGYTF.

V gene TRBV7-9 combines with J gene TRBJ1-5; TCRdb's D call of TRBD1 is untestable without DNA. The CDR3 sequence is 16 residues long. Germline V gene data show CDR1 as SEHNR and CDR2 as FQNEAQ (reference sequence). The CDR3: CASSKTGTGDRQPQHF.

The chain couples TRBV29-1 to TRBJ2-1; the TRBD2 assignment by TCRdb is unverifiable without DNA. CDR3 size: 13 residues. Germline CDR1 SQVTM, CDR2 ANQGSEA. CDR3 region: CSVVAGGPSEQFF.

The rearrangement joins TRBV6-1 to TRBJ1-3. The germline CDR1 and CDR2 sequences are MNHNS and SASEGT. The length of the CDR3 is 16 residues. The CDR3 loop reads CASSEAGGEAGNTIYF.

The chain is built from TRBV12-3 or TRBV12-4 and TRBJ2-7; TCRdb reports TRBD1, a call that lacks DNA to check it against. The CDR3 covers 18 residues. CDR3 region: CASSLHPLTGQGGYEQYF.

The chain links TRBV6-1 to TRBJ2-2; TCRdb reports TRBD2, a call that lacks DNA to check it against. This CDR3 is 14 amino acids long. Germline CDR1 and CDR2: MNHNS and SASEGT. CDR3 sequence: CASSTSGDRGELFF.

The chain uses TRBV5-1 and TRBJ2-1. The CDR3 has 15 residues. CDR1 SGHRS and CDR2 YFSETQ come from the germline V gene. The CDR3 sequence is CASSLAADRPHEQFF.

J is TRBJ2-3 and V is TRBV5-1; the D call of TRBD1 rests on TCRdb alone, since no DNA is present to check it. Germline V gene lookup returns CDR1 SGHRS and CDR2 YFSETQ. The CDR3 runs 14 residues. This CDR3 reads CASSLEKGGDTQYF.

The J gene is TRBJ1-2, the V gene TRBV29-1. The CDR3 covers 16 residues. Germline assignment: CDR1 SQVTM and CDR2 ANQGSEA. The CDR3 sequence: CSVEGLDTSSNYGYTF.

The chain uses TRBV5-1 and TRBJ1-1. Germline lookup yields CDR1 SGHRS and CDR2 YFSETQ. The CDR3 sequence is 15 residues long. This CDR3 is CASSLGVGLNTEAFF.